This TCR beta chain was sequenced during a study of a mutant IDH1 vaccine in newly diagnosed glioma. About the research overall: The start of vaccination came 4-6 weeks after radiotherapy alone, or with temozolomide cycles. Most patients had received both radiotherapy and temozolomide, the prior options being radiotherapy, temozolomide, or both. Overall study results and limits: Evidence of vaccine-induced immune responses was documented in about 93% of patients.

The length of the CDR3 is 13 residues. Germline-derived CDR1 and CDR2 are MRHNA and SNTAGT. Trimming left V 3 bases short and J 10 bases short, with 10 bases between. Time point defined: week 47, end of study. Doses of 300 ug of mutant IDH1 20-mer peptide were given with topical imiquimod. Generated by immunoSEQ multiplex PCR, the TCRdb table keeps only in-frame clones and is missing some. Counted here are approximately 50,000 clones, 75% to 90% occurring once; the ten biggest clones make up more than 3%. In regard to this clone: Antigen unknown.

The TCR was taken from a woman aged 45 to 65 with glioma. Sequencing was performed on PBMCs, taken from a glioma patient whose treatment included an IDH1 peptide vaccine. This chain uses TRBV6-4 with TRBJ1-6; no reliable D call. The CDR3 sequence is CASSETTASPLHF. The DNA for the CDR3 is TGTGCCAGCAGTGAAACTACCGCCTCACCCCTCCACTTT.